Reported below is one T cell receptor beta chain. The germline gives CDR1 SGHTS, CDR2 YDEGEE. The CDR3 consists of 17 residues. The J segment lost 1 base and the V segment lost 5 bases, leaving 12 bases of the junction unmatched. The sample belongs to a study of blood T cell repertoires in COVID-19. For the study at large: Both acute and convalescent COVID-19 samples were obtained from the United States, Italy and Spain. Nucleic acid was either cDNA or gDNA, and it came from T cells, B-cell-depleted T cells, or PBMCs.

Per the original data handling: Researchers report that nucleated cell counts were estimated from reference gene primer amplification. Libraries were prepared by immunoSEQ multiplex PCR; TCRdb keeps only in-frame clonotypes and omits some of them. V, J and clone size were drawn from that table, and D and trimming were deduced from the DNA. The table has about 220,000 clones, more than 70% seen once. The receptor was isolated from a human donor in a cohort sampled during active COVID-19. The chain recombines TRBV5-8 with TRBJ1-5; 7 bases agree with TRBD1. Sequenced sample: peripheral blood. The CDR3: CASRPGQALWSNQPQHF. CDR3 coding DNA: TGTGCCAGCAGACCTGGACAGGCCCTCTGGAGCAATCAGCCCCAGCATTTT.